These 27 T cell receptor beta chains came from one sample sequenced in a study of blood T cell repertoires in COVID-19. Measured with immunoSEQ multiplex PCR; TCRdb has only the in-frame clones, and not every one. Of fewer than 100,000 clones listed, 86% are singletons. Sequencing was carried out using peripheral blood. Every receptor here comes from a middle-aged man with acute or convalescent COVID-19.

V and J are TRBV19 and TRBJ2-1; the match to TRBD2 covers 9 bases. The germline V gene encodes CDR1 LNHDA and CDR2 SQIVND (reference sequence). The CDR3 contains 15 residues. V lost 5 bases, J lost 0 bases, and 2 bases stayed unmatched. CDR3 loop: CASSYSGSSYNEQFF. The CDR3 DNA reads TGTGCCAGTAGTTATAGCGGGAGCTCCTACAATGAGCAGTTCTTC.

In nucleotides, the CDR3 is TGTGCCCTAAGGGGTTTAACAGATACGCAGTATTTT. This encodes CALRGLTDTQYF. V usage is TRBV7-9 and J usage is TRBJ2-3; a weak D match, TRBD1 (5 bases). Germline CDR1 is SEHNR and CDR2 is FQNEAQ (reference sequence). This CDR3 is built from 12 residues. V was cut by 11 bases and J by 3 bases, with 12 bases left in between.

The table lists this clone with a few counts. The chain recombines TRBV7-7 with TRBJ2-2, with D possibly TRBD2 on 6 matching bases. The CDR3 is 14 residues long. V shed 11 bases and J shed 6 bases, with 19 bases lying between them. CDR1 and CDR2 from the germline V gene are SSHAT and FNYEAQ (reference sequence). CDR3 sequence reads: CAGRRTEGSGELFF. The DNA for the CDR3 is TGTGCCGGACGCAGGACGGAGGGGTCCGGGGAGCTGTTTTTT.

The chain uses TRBV19 and TRBJ1-2; D is ambiguous. The CDR3 sequence is 15 residues long. Between the trimmed V and J ends, which lost 5 bases and 0 bases, there was a span of 13 bases. Germline V CDR1 and CDR2: LNHDA, SQIVND (reference sequence). The CDR3 nucleotides are TGTGCCAGTAGTGCCAACACGGGAGCTAACTATGGCTACACCTTC. As protein: CASSANTGANYGYTF.

This clone has only one observation. The rearrangement joins TRBV9 to TRBJ2-2; no definite D call. V lost 0 bases and J lost 1, with 4 bases in between. The CDR3 consists of 14 residues. Germline loops: CDR1 SGDLS, CDR2 YYNGEE. For the CDR3, the DNA is TGTGCCAGCAGCGTAGCAGGGAACACCGGGGAGCTGTTTTTT. It specifies CASSVAGNTGELFF.

The chain employs TRBV7-6 and TRBJ2-2, with TRBD2 matching over 13 bases. The V gene end was trimmed by 4 bases and the J gene end by 4 bases; junction bases not matched to a gene: 6. CDR1 and CDR2 (germline): SGHVS, FNYEAQ. The CDR3 length is 17 residues. The CDR3 here is CASSSGLAGDSTGELFF. The CDR3 DNA reads as TGTGCCAGCAGCTCCGGACTAGCGGGAGATAGCACCGGGGAGCTGTTTTTT.

This chain joins TRBV6-2 or TRBV6-3 and TRBJ2-1; 7 nucleotides match TRBD1. The CDR3 extends over 13 amino acids. V shed 6 bases, J shed 6 bases, and the junction held 5 bases outside the gene matches. The germline gives CDR1 MNHEY, CDR2 SVGEGT. The CDR3 coding sequence is TGTGCCAGCAGCCCCCACAGGGGCAATGAGCAGTTCTTC. It specifies CASSPHRGNEQFF.

The J gene is TRBJ2-3, the V gene TRBV10-3, with a possible D match to TRBD2 (5 bases). Germline V gene sequence: CDR1 ENHRY, CDR2 SYGVKD. This CDR3 is 14 amino acids long. V lost 0 bases, J lost 5 bases, and 9 bases lay in between. CDR3 nucleotides: TGTGCCATCAGTGAGTCGAACGAGGGAGATACGCAGTATTTT. Encoded protein: CAISESNEGDTQYF.

This clone was found once. This chain connects TRBV4-1 to TRBJ2-7, with a possible D match to TRBD1 (5 bases). This CDR3 comprises 14 residues. Trimming removed 0 bases from V and 1 base from J, with 7 bases in between. Germline lookup yields CDR1 MGHRA and CDR2 YSYEKL. The CDR3 loop reads CASSQDQGSYEQYF. The CDR3 coding sequence is TGCGCCAGCAGCCAAGATCAGGGTTCCTACGAGCAGTACTTC.

The genes are TRBV2 and TRBJ1-5; 9 bases match TRBD1. V shed 8 bases, J shed 4 bases, and the junction held 12 bases outside the gene matches. The CDR3 totals 16 residues. The germline CDR1 and CDR2 sequences are SNHLY and FYNNEI. CDR3 in DNA: TGTGCCAGCTCTATTACCGGGACAGGGCGTAATCAGCCCCAGCATTTT. Its translation is CASSITGTGRNQPQHF.

This clone occurred a few times. The rearrangement joins TRBV5-4 to TRBJ2-5, with 8 bases identical to TRBD2. J was trimmed by 5 bases and V by 3 bases; bases with no gene match: 9. Germline V lookup: CDR1 SGHNT, CDR2 YYREEE (reference sequence). The CDR3 covers 15 residues. The CDR3 nucleotides read TGTGCCAGCAGCTCCGGGGCGGGAGGACAGGAGACCCAGTACTTC. Its protein product is CASSSGAGGQETQYF.

The rearrangement uses TRBV2 and TRBJ1-1, with D possibly being TRBD1 (6 bases). The length of the CDR3 is 14 residues. Looked up from germline, CDR1 is SNHLY and CDR2 is FYNNEI. The V end lost 7 bases, the J end lost 1 base, and 13 bases lay between the germline ends. Here the CDR3 reads CASKRGSGNTEAFF. The CDR3 DNA is TGTGCCAGCAAGAGGGGGTCGGGGAACACTGAAGCTTTCTTT.

The chain couples TRBV7-9 to TRBJ1-1; D not resolved. V lost 6 bases, J lost 0 bases, and 11 bases lay in between. Looked up from germline, CDR1 is SEHNR and CDR2 is FQNEAQ (reference sequence). The CDR3 sequence is 14 residues long. DNA of the CDR3: TGTGCCAGCAGTGGGCTTCTCATGAACACTGAAGCTTTCTTT. It specifies CASSGLLMNTEAFF.

V and J are TRBV14 and TRBJ1-1, with D possibly matching TRBD1 (6 bases). There are 15 residues in the CDR3. Trimming took off 4 bases at V and 5 bases at J, with 17 bases between the two ends. Germline loops: CDR1 SGHDN, CDR2 FVKESK. CDR3 loop: CASSPPGTFYTEAFF. CDR3 bases: TGTGCCAGCAGCCCACCCGGGACATTCTATACTGAAGCTTTCTTT.

The chain combines TRBV11-2 with TRBJ2-2; 8 nucleotides line up with TRBD2. The CDR3 spans 15 residues. Trimming at V came to 5 bases and at J to 4 bases, leaving 6 bases not matched to a gene. Germline V gene sequence: CDR1 SGHAT, CDR2 FQNNGV. CDR3 sequence reads: CASSTSAGGTGELFF. CDR3 coding DNA: TGTGCCAGCAGCACATCTGCGGGAGGCACCGGGGAGCTGTTTTTT.

This sequence joins TRBV10-3 and TRBJ2-7; a possible D gene is TRBD1 (5 bases). CDR1 and CDR2 from the germline V gene are ENHRY and SYGVKD. The CDR3 runs 14 residues. V was shortened by 2 bases and J by 5 bases, with 13 bases between the two germline ends. The DNA of the CDR3 is TGTGCCATCAGTGAGCCAGGACACGGCGACGAGCAGTACTTC. Translated, it gives CAISEPGHGDEQYF.

V is TRBV11-1 and J is TRBJ2-7; D may be TRBD2 (6 bases). This CDR3 spans 14 amino acids. The germline CDR1 and CDR2 sequences are SGHAT and FQDESV (reference sequence). V was pared by 6 bases and J by 1 base, with 13 bases between. The CDR3 protein is CASSSGTQSYEQYF. The CDR3 DNA is TGTGCCAGCAGTTCCGGGACTCAATCCTACGAGCAGTACTTC.

This clone was picked up one time. V gene TRBV30 combines with J gene TRBJ2-3; 7 bases are shared with TRBD2. Germline loops: CDR1 GTSNPN, CDR2 SVGIG (reference sequence). With V trimmed by 3 bases and J by 3 bases, 6 bases remained unmatched. The CDR3 runs 14 residues. The CDR3 is CAWSGRTRTDTQYF. The DNA of the CDR3 is TGTGCCTGGAGCGGGAGGACTAGGACAGATACGCAGTATTTT.

The chain carries TRBV2 and TRBJ1-4; D is unresolved. V was pared by 4 bases and J by 12 bases, with 9 bases between. The CDR3 has 11 amino acids. Germline CDR1 is SNHLY and CDR2 is FYNNEI. This CDR3 reads CASSVLEELFF. CDR3 in DNA: TGTGCCAGCAGTGTCTTGGAGGAACTGTTTTTT.

The table lists this clone with a count of one. The chain joins TRBV5-1 to TRBJ2-4; 11 bases align to TRBD2. Losses at the gene ends were 7 bases for V and 0 bases for J; bases not matched to a gene: 3. CDR1 SGHRS and CDR2 YFSETQ come from the germline V gene. CDR3 length equals 15 residues. In nucleotides, the CDR3 is TGCGCCAGCCAAGGACTAGCGGGAGCCAAAAACATTCAGTACTTC. Translated: CASQGLAGAKNIQYF.

The chain joins TRBV5-8 to TRBJ2-5, with 7 bases aligning to TRBD1. Germline-derived CDR1 and CDR2 are SGHTS and YDEGEE. The CDR3 sequence is 14 residues long. The V gene end was trimmed by 4 bases and the J gene end by 7 bases; junction bases not matched to a gene: 10. The CDR3 DNA is TGTGCCAGCAGCCTGACAGGGTTGGATGGGACCCAGTACTTC. Amino acids: CASSLTGLDGTQYF.

The rearrangement joins TRBV5-1 to TRBJ1-5; perhaps TRBD1 as D (6 bases). In germline, CDR1 is SGHRS, CDR2 YFSETQ. This CDR3 region has 15 residues. The V and J ends lost 5 bases and 0 bases respectively, with 12 bases between them. CDR3 nucleotide sequence: TGCGCCAGCAGAGTGGACAGTTTTAGCAATCAGCCCCAGCATTTT. Translating gives CASRVDSFSNQPQHF.

V usage is TRBV5-1 and J usage is TRBJ1-2, with TRBD1 matching over 9 bases. Germline CDR1 reads SGHRS; CDR2 reads YFSETQ. V was pared by 0 bases and J by 7 bases, with 7 bases of the junction left unmatched. The CDR3 loop spans 15 amino acids. CDR3 coding DNA: TGCGCCAGCAGCTTGGCCTTACAGGGGGCGGCTGGCTACACCTTC. This encodes CASSLALQGAAGYTF.

The V call is TRBV5-1, the J call TRBJ2-2; unclear D gene. Per the germline V gene, CDR1 is SGHRS and CDR2 is YFSETQ. This CDR3 region has 16 residues. V was cut by 0 bases and J by 7 bases, with 16 bases left in between. Here the CDR3 reads CASSLVYGSPGGELFF. DNA of the CDR3: TGCGCCAGCAGCTTGGTTTATGGGTCGCCAGGCGGGGAGCTGTTTTTT.

The DNA of the CDR3 is TGTGCCAGCAGCCGACCTGCCAGGGGTGGCACTGAAGCTTTCTTT. Translating it yields CASSRPARGGTEAFF. V usage is TRBV5-4 and J usage is TRBJ1-1; the D gene is possibly TRBD1 (6 bases). In germline, CDR1 is SGHNT, CDR2 YYREEE (reference sequence). Between the trimmed V and J ends, which lost 4 bases and 4 bases, there was a span of 17 bases. This CDR3 comprises 15 residues.

This clone was detected once. The V and J genes are TRBV7-8 and TRBJ1-2, with 9 bases fitting TRBD1. The junction had 7 bases not matched to a gene; V was cut back by 5 bases and J by 6 bases. Germline values: CDR1 SGHVS, CDR2 FQNEAQ. CDR3 length: 14 amino acids. CDR3 region: CASSHPGTGNGYTF. The CDR3 region has the DNA TGTGCCAGCAGCCACCCCGGGACAGGGAATGGCTACACCTTC.

The chain combines TRBV6-5 with TRBJ2-7; TRBD2 matches at 10 bases. V lost 7 bases to trimming and J lost 0 bases; unmatched junction nucleotides: 6. From germline, CDR1 is MNHEY and CDR2 SVGAGI. The CDR3 has 15 residues. CDR3 bases: TGTGCCAGCACCCCTAGGACTAGCGGCTCCTACGAGCAGTACTTC. Amino acids: CASTPRTSGSYEQYF.